Sequencing of this T cell receptor beta chain was carried out in a study of response to subunit inactivated influenza vaccine. This clonotype has only a few counts. Its antigen remains unidentified. The CDR3 totals 15 residues. Trimming took 10 bases from V and 2 from J; bases not matched to a gene: 12. MiXCR, run by TCRdb on the RT-PCR reads, gives a single entry per CDR3 protein. Found here are hundreds of thousands of distinct CDR3 sequences, over 10% of them singletons; the top ten hold approximately 14%. Study-wide points: Only a handful of new T cells, the authors suggested, are recruited with each seasonal influenza vaccination.

The sequencing used PBMCs from blood, collected roughly 47 days after vaccination. This sequence joins TRBV12-3 or TRBV12-4 and TRBJ2-3; 7 bases fit TRBD2. The receptor was isolated from a man aged 45-65 years who received an inactivated influenza vaccine. CDR3 bases: TGTGCCACCGACGGGGGGAGGACACACACAGATACGCAGTATTTT. Translation gives CATDGGRTHTDTQYF.